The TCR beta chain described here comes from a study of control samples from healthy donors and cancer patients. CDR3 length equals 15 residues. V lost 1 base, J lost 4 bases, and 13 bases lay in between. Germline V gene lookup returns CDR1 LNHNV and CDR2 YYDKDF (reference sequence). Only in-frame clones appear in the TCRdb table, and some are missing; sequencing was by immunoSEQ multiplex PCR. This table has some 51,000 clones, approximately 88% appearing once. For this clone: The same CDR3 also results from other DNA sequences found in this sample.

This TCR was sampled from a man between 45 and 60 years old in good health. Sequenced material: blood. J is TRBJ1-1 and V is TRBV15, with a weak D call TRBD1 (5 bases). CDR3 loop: CATSRVAGYGTEAFF. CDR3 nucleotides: TGTGCCACCAGCAGAGTCGCAGGGTATGGCACTGAAGCTTTCTTT.